This section outlines one T cell receptor (beta chain) sequence together with its context. Its matching antigen is unknown. This record comes from a study of vaccination and CD4 T cells after COVID-19. Germline V gene data show CDR1 as SEHNR and CDR2 as FQNEAQ (reference sequence). CDR3 length: 14 residues. Trimming stripped 2 bases from V and 2 bases from J, with 7 bases between. Sequencing of cultured CD4+ T cell DNA used the Oncomine TCR Beta short-read assay. Using its own MiXCR run on the PCR reads, TCRdb lists one record per CDR3 protein. The table shows 7,500 to 8,500 distinct CDR3 sequences, with approximately 52% occurring only once. The sample's treatment: roughly 10-day PBMC culture with coronavirus spike peptide pools or control peptides (ViraFEST assay).

This clonotype was obtained from a human donor who had recovered from COVID-19. This chain connects TRBV7-9 to TRBJ1-3, with D possibly matching TRBD1 (5 bases). Sample: CD4+ T cells from blood, cultured in vitro. The CDR3 reads CASSLRGAGNTIYF. The CDR3 DNA follows: TGTGCCAGCAGCTTAAGGGGTGCTGGAAACACCATATATTTT.